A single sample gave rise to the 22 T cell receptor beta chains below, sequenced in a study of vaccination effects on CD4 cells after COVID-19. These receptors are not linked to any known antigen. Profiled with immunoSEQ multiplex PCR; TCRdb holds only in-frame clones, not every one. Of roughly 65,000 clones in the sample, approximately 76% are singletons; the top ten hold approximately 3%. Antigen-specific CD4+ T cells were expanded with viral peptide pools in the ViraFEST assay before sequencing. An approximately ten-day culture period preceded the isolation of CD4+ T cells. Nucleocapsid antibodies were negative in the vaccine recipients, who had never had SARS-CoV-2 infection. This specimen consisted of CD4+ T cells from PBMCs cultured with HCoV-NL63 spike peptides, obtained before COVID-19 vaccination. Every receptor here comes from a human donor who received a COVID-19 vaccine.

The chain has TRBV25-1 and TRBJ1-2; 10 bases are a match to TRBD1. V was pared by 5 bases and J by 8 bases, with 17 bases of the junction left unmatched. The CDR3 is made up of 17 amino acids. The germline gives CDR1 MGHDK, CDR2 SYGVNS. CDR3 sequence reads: CASSPPGQGVFSGGYTF. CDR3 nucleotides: TGTGCCAGCAGTCCTCCCGGACAGGGGGTGTTCTCTGGCGGCTACACCTTC.

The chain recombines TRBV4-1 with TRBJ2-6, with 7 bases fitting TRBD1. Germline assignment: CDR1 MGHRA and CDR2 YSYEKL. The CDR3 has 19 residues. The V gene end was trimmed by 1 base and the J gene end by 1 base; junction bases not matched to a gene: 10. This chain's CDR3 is CASSQVGHRGSSGANVLTF. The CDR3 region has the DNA TGCGCCAGCAGCCAAGTTGGGCACAGGGGTTCATCTGGGGCCAACGTCCTGACTTTC.

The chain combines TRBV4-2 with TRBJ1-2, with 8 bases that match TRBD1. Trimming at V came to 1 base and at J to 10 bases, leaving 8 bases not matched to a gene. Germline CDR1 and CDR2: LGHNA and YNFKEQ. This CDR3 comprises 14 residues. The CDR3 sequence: CASSQGVDRVDYTF. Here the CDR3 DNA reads TGTGCCAGCAGCCAAGGTGTGGACAGGGTTGACTACACCTTC.

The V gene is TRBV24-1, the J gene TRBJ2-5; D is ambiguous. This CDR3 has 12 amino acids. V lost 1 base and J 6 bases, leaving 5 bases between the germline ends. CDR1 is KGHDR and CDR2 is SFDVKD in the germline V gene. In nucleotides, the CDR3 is TGTGCCACCAGTGATTTTAGGAAGACCCAGTACTTC. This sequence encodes CATSDFRKTQYF.

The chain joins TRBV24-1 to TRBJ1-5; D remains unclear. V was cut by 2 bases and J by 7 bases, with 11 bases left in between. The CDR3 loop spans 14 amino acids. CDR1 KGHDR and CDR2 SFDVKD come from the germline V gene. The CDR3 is CATSDSTGWQPQHF. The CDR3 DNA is TGTGCCACCAGTGATTCGACTGGGTGGCAGCCCCAGCATTTT.

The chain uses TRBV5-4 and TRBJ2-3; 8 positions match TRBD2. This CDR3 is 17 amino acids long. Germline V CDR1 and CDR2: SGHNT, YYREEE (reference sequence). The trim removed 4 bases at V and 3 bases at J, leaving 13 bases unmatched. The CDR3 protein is CASSPSGGPSKTDTQYF. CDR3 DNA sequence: TGTGCCAGCAGCCCCTCGGGGGGGCCTAGTAAGACAGATACGCAGTATTTT.

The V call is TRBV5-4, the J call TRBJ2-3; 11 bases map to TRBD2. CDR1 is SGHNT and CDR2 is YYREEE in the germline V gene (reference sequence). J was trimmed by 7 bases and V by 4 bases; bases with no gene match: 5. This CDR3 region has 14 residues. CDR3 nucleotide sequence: TGTGCCAGCAGCGTTAGCGGGGGGGCTTATACGCAGTATTTT. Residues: CASSVSGGAYTQYF.

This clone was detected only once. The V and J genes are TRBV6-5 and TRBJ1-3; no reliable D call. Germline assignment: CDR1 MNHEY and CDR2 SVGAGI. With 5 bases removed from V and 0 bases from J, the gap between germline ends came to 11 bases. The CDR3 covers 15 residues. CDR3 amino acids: CASSSTWSSGNTIYF. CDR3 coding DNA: TGTGCCAGCAGTAGCACCTGGAGCTCTGGAAACACCATATATTTT.

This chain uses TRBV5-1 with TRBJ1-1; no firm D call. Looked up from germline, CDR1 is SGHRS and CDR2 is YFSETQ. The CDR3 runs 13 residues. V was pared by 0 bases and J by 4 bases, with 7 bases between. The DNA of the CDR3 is TGCGCCAGCAGCTTGGTCCCGAGCACTGAAGCTTTCTTT. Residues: CASSLVPSTEAFF.

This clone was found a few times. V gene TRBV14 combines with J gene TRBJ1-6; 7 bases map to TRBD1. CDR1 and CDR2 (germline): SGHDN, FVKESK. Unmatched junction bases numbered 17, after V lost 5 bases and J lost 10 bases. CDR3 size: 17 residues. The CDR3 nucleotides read TGTGCCAGCAGCATTGACAGGGTTTTGGGCGGGCGATCACCCCTCCACTTT. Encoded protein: CASSIDRVLGGRSPLHF.

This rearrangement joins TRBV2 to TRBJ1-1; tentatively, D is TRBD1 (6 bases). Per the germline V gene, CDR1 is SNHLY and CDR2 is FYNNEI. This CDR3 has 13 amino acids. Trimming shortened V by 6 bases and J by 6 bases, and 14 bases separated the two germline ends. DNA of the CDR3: TGTGCCAGCAGGGACAGACGCGAAGCTGAAGCTTTCTTT. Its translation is CASRDRREAEAFF.

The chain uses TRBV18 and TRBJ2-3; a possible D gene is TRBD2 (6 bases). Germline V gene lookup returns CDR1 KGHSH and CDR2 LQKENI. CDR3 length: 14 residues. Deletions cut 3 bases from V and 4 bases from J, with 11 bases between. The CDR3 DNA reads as TGTGCCAGCTCACCGCGGGGTTCGGCAGATACGCAGTATTTT. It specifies CASSPRGSADTQYF. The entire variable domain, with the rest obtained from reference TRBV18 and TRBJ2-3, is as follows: NAGVMQNPRHLVRRRGQEARLRCSPMKGHSHVYWYRQLPEEGLKFMVYLQKENIIDESGMPKERFSAEFPKEGPSILRIQQVVRGDSAAYFCASSPRGSADTQYFGPGTRLTVL.

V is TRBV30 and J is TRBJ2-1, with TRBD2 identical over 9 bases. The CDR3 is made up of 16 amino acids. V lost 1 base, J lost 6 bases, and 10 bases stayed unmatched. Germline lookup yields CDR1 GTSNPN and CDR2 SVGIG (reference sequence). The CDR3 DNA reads TGTGCCTGGAGTGCCTTCAGCGGGGGGATTCTCAATGAGCAGTTCTTC. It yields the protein CAWSAFSGGILNEQFF.

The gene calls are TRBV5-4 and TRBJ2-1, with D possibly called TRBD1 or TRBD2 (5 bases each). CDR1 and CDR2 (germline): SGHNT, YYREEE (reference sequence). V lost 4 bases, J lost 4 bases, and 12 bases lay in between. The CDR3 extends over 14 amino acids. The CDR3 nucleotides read TGTGCCAGCAGCAAATCCGGGGCATACAATGAGCAGTTCTTC. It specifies CASSKSGAYNEQFF.

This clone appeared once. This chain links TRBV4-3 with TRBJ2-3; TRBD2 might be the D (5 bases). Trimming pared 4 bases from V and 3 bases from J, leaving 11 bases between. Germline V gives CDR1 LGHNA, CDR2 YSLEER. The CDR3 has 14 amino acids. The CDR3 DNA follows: TGCGCCAGCAGCCGCGGAGGTCGTACAGATACGCAGTATTTT. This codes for CASSRGGRTDTQYF.

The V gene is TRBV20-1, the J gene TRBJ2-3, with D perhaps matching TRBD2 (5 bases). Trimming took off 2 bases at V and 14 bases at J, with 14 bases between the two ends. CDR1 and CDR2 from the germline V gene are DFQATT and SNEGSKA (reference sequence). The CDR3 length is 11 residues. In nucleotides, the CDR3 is TGCAGTGCTAGACCTGGTCGTCGGGGGTATTTT. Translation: CSARPGRRGYF.

The CDR3, as DNA: TGTGCCACCAGCACCCCCCCCCGAGGGATCCCCGGGGAGCTGTTTTTT. Amino acid sequence: CATSTPPRGIPGELFF. This sequence joins TRBV15 and TRBJ2-2; D perhaps matches TRBD2 (5 bases). This CDR3 region has 16 residues. Germline CDR1 and CDR2: LNHNV and YYDKDF (reference sequence). Deletions cut 4 bases from V and 6 bases from J, with 18 bases between.

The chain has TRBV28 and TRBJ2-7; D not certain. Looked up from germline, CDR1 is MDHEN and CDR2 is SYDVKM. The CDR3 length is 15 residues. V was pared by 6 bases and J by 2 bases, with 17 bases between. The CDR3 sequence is CASSQSGRTPYEQYV. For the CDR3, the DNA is TGTGCCAGCAGCCAAAGTGGCCGTACCCCCTACGAGCAGTACGTC.

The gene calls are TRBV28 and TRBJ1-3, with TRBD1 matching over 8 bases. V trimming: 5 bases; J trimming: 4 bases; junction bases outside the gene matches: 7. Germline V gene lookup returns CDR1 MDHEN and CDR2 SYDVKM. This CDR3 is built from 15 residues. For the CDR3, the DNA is TGTGCCAGCAGTGCAGACAGGGGAGCGGGAAACACCATATATTTT. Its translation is CASSADRGAGNTIYF.

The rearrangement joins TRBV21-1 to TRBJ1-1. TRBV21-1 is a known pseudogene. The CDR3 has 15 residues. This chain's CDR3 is CASSKGEGISGEAFF. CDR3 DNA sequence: TGTGCCAGCAGCAAAGGTGAAGGTATAAGCGGTGAAGCTTTCTTT.

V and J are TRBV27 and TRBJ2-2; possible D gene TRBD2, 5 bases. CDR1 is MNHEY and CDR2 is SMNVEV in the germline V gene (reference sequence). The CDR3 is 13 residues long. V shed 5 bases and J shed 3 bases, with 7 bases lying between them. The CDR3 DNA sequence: TGTGCCAGCAGTACTAGTCACACCGGGGAGCTGTTTTTT. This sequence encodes CASSTSHTGELFF.

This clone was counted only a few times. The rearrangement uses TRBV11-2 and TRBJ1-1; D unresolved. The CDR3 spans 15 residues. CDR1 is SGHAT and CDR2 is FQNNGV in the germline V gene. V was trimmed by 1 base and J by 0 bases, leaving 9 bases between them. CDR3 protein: CASSLAPGVNTEAFF. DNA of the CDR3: TGTGCCAGCAGCTTAGCCCCAGGAGTGAACACTGAAGCTTTCTTT.